This entry lists 29 T cell receptor beta chains sequenced from one sample in a study of blood T cells in healthy people across ages. The authors ran a second PCR of 7 to 11 cycles using a sample-barcoded 5' primer and a J-beta primer mix. TCRdb called the 5' RACE reads again in MiXCR, with one record for every CDR3 protein. The repertoire holds about 1.6 million distinct CDR3 sequences, with 30% to 35% as singletons. The sequenced sample consisted of blood. Receptors originate from a young woman in good health.

The chain joins TRBV9 to TRBJ2-1; possible D gene TRBD1, 6 bases. V was trimmed by 3 bases and J by 4 bases, leaving 8 bases between them. This CDR3 has 13 amino acids. Germline CDR1 and CDR2: SGDLS and YYNGEE. The CDR3 is CASSATGYNEQFF. CDR3 sequence (DNA): TGTGCCAGCAGCGCTACAGGGTACAATGAGCAGTTCTTC. The full variable domain, rest sourced from reference TRBV9 and TRBJ2-1, is DSGVTQTPKHLITATGQRVTLRCSPRSGDLSVYWYQQSLDQGLQFLIQYYNGEERAKGNILERFSAQQFPDLHSELNLSSLELGDSALYFCASSATGYNEQFFGPGTRLTVL.

The table lists this clonotype with a few counts. This chain uses TRBV27 with TRBJ2-7; possibly TRBD1 or TRBD2 for D (5 bases each). Trimming removed 5 bases at V and 4 bases at J, with 15 bases between. This CDR3 spans 14 amino acids. Germline V gene data show CDR1 as MNHEY and CDR2 as SMNVEV (reference sequence). The CDR3 coding sequence is TGTGCCAGCAGTCCTTTCGGGACCGGATACGAGCAGTACTTC. Protein: CASSPFGTGYEQYF.

V gene TRBV12-3 or TRBV12-4 combines with J gene TRBJ2-1, with 7 bases identical to TRBD2. CDR3 length: 13 amino acids. The V and J ends lost 6 bases and 4 bases, in that order; junction bases with no gene match: 3. The CDR3 DNA reads TGTGCCAGCAGGGGGACTAAATACAATGAGCAGTTCTTC. Protein: CASRGTKYNEQFF.

V usage is TRBV20-1 and J usage is TRBJ1-2, with D uncertain. V was trimmed by 2 bases and J by 8 bases, leaving 18 bases between them. CDR3 length: 14 residues. In germline, CDR1 is DFQATT, CDR2 SNEGSKA (reference sequence). Here the CDR3 DNA reads TGCAGTGCTAGAAGGGTAACAGCCCAAGGGGGCTACACCTTC. Translated, it gives CSARRVTAQGGYTF.

A single count supports this clonotype. Since a much larger clone is just one base distant, this may be a read error. In DNA form, the CDR3 reads TGTGCCAGCAGCTTGGATGGCGGGGGGGCCCTGGAGACCCAGTACTTC. Translated, it gives CASSLDGGGALETQYF. V usage is TRBV5-4 and J usage is TRBJ2-5; 9 positions agree with TRBD2. The length of the CDR3 is 16 residues. Per the germline V gene, CDR1 is SGHNT and CDR2 is YYREEE (reference sequence). V shed 0 bases, J shed 5 bases, and the junction held 8 bases outside the gene matches.

This clonotype was picked up a small number of times. The rearrangement joins TRBV25-1 to TRBJ2-1, with D hard to call. The DNA end lines up better with TRBJ2-7; the J call may be wrong. Germline values: CDR1 MGHDK, CDR2 SYGVNS. The CDR3 loop spans 15 amino acids. In DNA form, the CDR3 reads TGTGCCAGCAGTGAGAAGCGTAGCTCCTACAATGAGCAGTACTTC. Amino acid sequence: CASSEKRSSYNEQYF.

The sample holds a few counts of this clonotype. This chain connects TRBV4-1 to TRBJ2-5, with D unresolved. Germline V lookup: CDR1 MGHRA, CDR2 YSYEKL. This CDR3 has 13 amino acids. V lost 0 bases and J lost 5, with 7 bases in between. CDR3 region: CASSQEIVETQYF. DNA of the CDR3: TGCGCCAGCAGCCAAGAAATTGTGGAGACCCAGTACTTC.

This clonotype appeared many times. This chain links TRBV6-2 or TRBV6-3 with TRBJ2-5, with a tentative D call TRBD2 (5 bases). Germline V gene sequence: CDR1 MNHEY, CDR2 SVGEGT. Deletions cut 8 bases from V and 7 bases from J, with 20 bases between. The CDR3 spans 14 residues. The CDR3 sequence: CASSSDLSLRTQYF. In nucleotides, the CDR3 is TGTGCCAGCTCTTCGGACTTGTCGCTAAGGACCCAGTACTTC.

Details on this clonotype: A much larger clone differs by one base, so this may be a read error. V is TRBV10-3 and J is TRBJ1-2; no firm D call. The CDR3 runs to 11 residues. V lost 4 bases and J 8 bases, leaving 8 bases between the germline ends. Germline V CDR1 and CDR2: ENHRY, SYGVKD. The chain's CDR3 is CAISGGCGYTF. In DNA, the CDR3 is TGTGCCATCAGTGGAGGATGCGGCTACACCTTC.

This chain uses TRBV20-1 with TRBJ2-1; TRBD1 agrees at 7 bases. CDR1 and CDR2 from the germline V gene are DFQATT and SNEGSKA (reference sequence). The trim removed 3 bases at V and 10 bases at J, leaving 9 bases unmatched. The CDR3 consists of 13 residues. Here the CDR3 reads CSARGQGVYEQFF. CDR3 coding DNA: TGCAGTGCTAGGGGGCAGGGGGTTTACGAGCAGTTCTTC.

This chain joins TRBV10-3 and TRBJ2-3, with 9 nucleotides matching TRBD1. Germline V gene lookup returns CDR1 ENHRY and CDR2 SYGVKD. CDR3 length equals 15 residues. V dropped 5 bases and J dropped 3; count of bases not matched to a gene: 6. CDR3 nucleotide sequence: TGTGCCATCAGTCCTCCCGGACAGGGGACAGATACGCAGTATTTT. Its translation: CAISPPGQGTDTQYF.

The V gene is TRBV20-1, the J gene TRBJ2-3; perhaps TRBD2 as D (6 bases). The CDR3 loop spans 15 amino acids. The germline V gene encodes CDR1 DFQATT and CDR2 SNEGSKA (reference sequence). The germline V and J ends were trimmed by 1 base and 2 bases, with 13 bases remaining between them. Here the CDR3 DNA reads TGCAGTGCTAGAGTCGGGGGAGAGATCACAGATACGCAGTATTTT. Amino acids: CSARVGGEITDTQYF.

This clonotype was detected a few times. The chain joins TRBV20-1 to TRBJ2-7, with TRBD2 identical over 11 bases. After removal of 6 bases from V and 5 bases from J, the junction contained 6 bases not matched to a gene. From germline, CDR1 is DFQATT and CDR2 SNEGSKA (reference sequence). The CDR3 is 13 residues long. CDR3 protein: CSASSLAGDEQYF. The CDR3 nucleotides are TGCAGTGCATCCTCACTAGCGGGAGACGAGCAGTACTTC.

With respect to this clonotype: One junction end does not reproduce the germline sequence, and a read error may be involved. The chain carries TRBV4-2 and TRBJ2-7; tentatively, D is TRBD1 (5 bases). Per the germline V gene, CDR1 is LGHNA and CDR2 is YNFKEQ. There are 18 residues in the CDR3. The CDR3 here is CAGSQERSTAALTYEQYF. The CDR3 DNA is TGTGCCGGCAGCCAAGAGAGATCGACAGCAGCCTTGACCTACGAGCAGTACTTC.

This clonotype has a single count. The J gene is TRBJ1-2, the V gene TRBV6-5; perhaps TRBD1 as D (6 bases). Trimming cost V 8 bases and J 5 bases, with 18 bases left between them. From germline, CDR1 is MNHEY and CDR2 SVGAGI. CDR3 size: 14 residues. The CDR3 DNA is TGTGCCAGCTGTCAGGGGATTAAGAATTATGGCTACACCTTC. Translation gives CASCQGIKNYGYTF.

This clonotype was counted only a few times. The CDR3 DNA reads as TGCAGTGGGGGGCAGGAGGTTAGTACTGAAGCTTTCTTT. Encoded protein: CSGGQEVSTEAFF. The genes are TRBV20-1 and TRBJ1-1; D is possibly TRBD1 (6 bases). Deletions cut 7 bases from V and 5 bases from J, with 17 bases between. CDR3 length: 13 amino acids. Germline loops: CDR1 DFQATT, CDR2 SNEGSKA (reference sequence).

The chain is built from TRBV20-1 and TRBJ2-7, with TRBD2 as a possible D gene (5 bases). The CDR3 sequence is 13 residues long. Germline CDR1 reads DFQATT; CDR2 reads SNEGSKA (reference sequence). The ends were cut back, 6 bases at V and 3 bases at J, with 15 bases in the middle. For the CDR3, the DNA is TGCAGTGCCATAGGACTGTCTGACTACGAGCAGTACTTC. This codes for CSAIGLSDYEQYF.

The chain carries TRBV2 and TRBJ2-1; a weak D match, TRBD1 (5 bases). V was clipped by 6 bases and J by 15 bases, with 15 bases between them. The germline gives CDR1 SNHLY, CDR2 FYNNEI. This CDR3 spans 11 amino acids. The CDR3 sequence is CASSADRVRFF. Written as DNA, the CDR3 is TGTGCCAGCAGCGCTGACAGAGTAAGGTTCTTC.

The chain couples TRBV11-2 to TRBJ1-1, with 9 positions matching TRBD1. Per the germline V gene, CDR1 is SGHAT and CDR2 is FQNNGV. V was pared by 8 bases and J by 3 bases, with 13 bases of the junction left unmatched. The CDR3 runs 16 residues. DNA for the CDR3: TGTGCCAGCTCGTTGACAGGGGGAACAGAGGACACTGAAGCTTTCTTT. Its protein product is CASSLTGGTEDTEAFF.

This clonotype was counted between two and nine times. The gene calls are TRBV6-1 and TRBJ2-7; D ambiguous. Trimming pared 2 bases from V and 0 bases from J, leaving 11 bases between. The germline V gene encodes CDR1 MNHNS and CDR2 SASEGT. This CDR3 has 15 amino acids. The CDR3: CASSEWPGFSYEQYF. The CDR3 DNA reads as TGTGCCAGCAGTGAATGGCCAGGATTCTCCTACGAGCAGTACTTC.

The table lists this clonotype with a count of one. The J gene is TRBJ2-1, the V gene TRBV5-1; D gene unclear. This CDR3 comprises 16 residues. V was shortened by 2 bases and J by 6 bases, with 18 bases between the two germline ends. The germline CDR1 and CDR2 sequences are SGHRS and YFSETQ. The CDR3 bases are TGCGCCAGCAGCTTCCCGCACCGGACCTCGGTCAATGAGCAGTTCTTC. Amino acid sequence: CASSFPHRTSVNEQFF.

This sequence joins TRBV10-2 and TRBJ2-1; TRBD1 is a possible D gene (5 bases). CDR3 length equals 15 residues. V was shortened by 5 bases and J by 4 bases, with 15 bases between the two germline ends. Germline V gives CDR1 WSHSY, CDR2 SAAADI. CDR3 protein: CASSFKSGSYNEQFF. For the CDR3, the DNA is TGCGCCAGCAGTTTTAAGTCAGGGTCGTACAATGAGCAGTTCTTC.

V usage is TRBV7-8 and J usage is TRBJ1-2; no firm D call. The CDR3 consists of 14 residues. Germline V gene lookup returns CDR1 SGHVS and CDR2 FQNEAQ. The V and J ends lost 5 bases and 2 bases respectively, with 12 bases between them. In DNA form, the CDR3 reads TGTGCCAGCAGCACCCAGGAACAGAACTATGGCTACACCTTC. Its translation is CASSTQEQNYGYTF.

This clonotype turned up a few times. The chain links TRBV7-3 to TRBJ2-1, with TRBD2 identical over 11 bases. CDR1 is SGHTA and CDR2 is FQGTGA in the germline V gene. V was pared by 2 bases and J by 10 bases, with 10 bases of the junction left unmatched. This CDR3 has 16 residues. CDR3 residues: CASSLLSSGGRGEQFF. In DNA form, the CDR3 reads TGTGCCAGCAGCTTACTATCTAGCGGGGGGCGGGGGGAGCAGTTCTTC.

The rearrangement joins TRBV15 to TRBJ2-6; perhaps TRBD2 as D (5 bases). CDR3 length equals 15 residues. V lost 4 bases, J lost 0 bases, and 7 bases lay in between. CDR1 LNHNV and CDR2 YYDKDF come from the germline V gene (reference sequence). As DNA, the CDR3 is TGTGCCACCAGCATACGGGGCTCTGGGGCCAACGTCCTGACTTTC. Its protein product is CATSIRGSGANVLTF.

This clonotype was found a few times. The chain has TRBV10-2 and TRBJ1-4; D possibly corresponds to TRBD1 (5 bases). The CDR3 contains 15 residues. The ends were cut back, 4 bases at V and 12 bases at J, with 21 bases in the middle. From germline, CDR1 is WSHSY and CDR2 SAAADI. As DNA, the CDR3 is TGCGCCAGCAGTGGCGGGGGAAGCTTAGTCCATCAACTGTTTTTT. It is translated as CASSGGGSLVHQLFF.

In the case of this clonotype: At one end, the junction sequence differs from germline, possibly due to a read error. The J gene is TRBJ2-7, the V gene TRBV30, with D perhaps TRBD1 (5 bases). Germline V gene data show CDR1 as GTSNPN and CDR2 as SVGIG (reference sequence). The CDR3 extends over 11 amino acids. CDR3 sequence (DNA): TGTGCCTGGACCCAGGGCTACGGGCAGTACTTC. It is translated as CAWTQGYGQYF.

The chain employs TRBV12-3 or TRBV12-4 and TRBJ2-1, with a weak D call TRBD1 (6 bases). Trimming removed 2 bases from V and 3 bases from J, with 11 bases in between. The CDR3 is 15 amino acids. This CDR3 reads CASSLRQEFYNEQFF. CDR3 sequence (DNA): TGTGCCAGCAGTTTAAGACAGGAATTCTACAATGAGCAGTTCTTC.

Ten or more counts support this clonotype. The chain couples TRBV4-2 to TRBJ1-6; TRBD1 agrees at 8 bases. This CDR3 is built from 16 residues. The ends lost 2 bases at V and 5 bases at J; junction bases unmatched: 5. Per germline, CDR1 LGHNA and CDR2 YNFKEQ. CDR3 loop: CASSQTGTGHNSPLHF. CDR3 sequence (DNA): TGTGCCAGCAGCCAAACTGGGACAGGCCATAATTCACCCCTCCACTTT.